This T cell receptor (beta chain) was recovered during a study of vaccination and CD4 T cells after COVID-19 (dated by TCRdb to between 2021 and 2023). With regard to the full study: Every convalescent patient had a positive nasal swab PCR test for SARS-CoV-2, with mild disease in about 9 patients and severe disease in one. Post-vaccine blood samples were obtained a median of about 72 days after the second vaccine dose, with a range of roughly 13 to 250 days. The spike-specific CD4+ TCR repertoire was compared before and after mRNA vaccination in 10 to 11 COVID-19 convalescent patients and a few infection-naive healthy vaccine recipients. Post-COVID blood samples from convalescent patients were collected a median of roughly 100 days after diagnosis, with a range of roughly 35 to 170 days. Six males and four females were included in the convalescent cohort, with two Hispanic individuals, seven Caucasians, two Asians and one multiracial person represented. As controls, cultures received a CEFX viral epitope pool (the positive control), an HIV-1 Nef peptide pool (the negative control), or no peptide at all. The cultures were stimulated with overlapping spike peptide pools from SARS-CoV-2 and from the common cold coronaviruses HCoV-NL63, HCoV-OC43 and HCoV-229E. Two doses of either the Pfizer-BioNTech BNT162b2 vaccine (n=8) or the Moderna mRNA-1273 vaccine (n=2) were administered to participants. Findings and caveats that apply to the study as a whole: Nearly all vaccine-specific clones in convalescent patients (304 of 307) were mono-reactive for SARS-CoV-2 spike rather than cross-reactive with common cold coronaviruses. The median number of SARS-CoV-2-reactive clonotypes rose from 21 after infection to about 40 after vaccination, but the change was not significant. The study included relatively few convalescent patients and did not analyze early timepoints after natural infection. Among convalescent patients, a median about 86% of the SARS-CoV-2-reactive clones seen after vaccination appeared only after vaccination, which suggests priming specific to the vaccine.

Taken from cysteine to phenylalanine, the CDR3 has 14 residues. Of all the DNA, just the CDR3 is kept, 42 bases in frame from base 1. The trim is 4 bases for V and 0 bases for J, with a gap of 9 bases between the germline ends. The germline V gene encodes CDR1 LGHDT and CDR2 YNNKEL (reference sequence). According to the study, the label for this sample's treatment or condition signals: roughly 10-day PBMC culture with coronavirus spike peptide pools or control peptides (ViraFEST assay). To expand antigen-specific T cells with peptide pools and then pick out the expanded clonotypes through TCR sequencing, the study relied on the ViraFEST assay. The positive SARS-CoV-2 PCR tests of the convalescent patients were dated from March to December 2020, before the Alpha, Beta and Delta variants emerged in the United States. Each well held 2.1 million or so PBMCs cultured in IMDM containing about 5% human AB serum and approximately 9.8 IU/ml IL-2, with roughly 9.2 ug/ml peptide pools added. On days 3 and 7, half of the culture medium was replaced with fresh IL-2-containing medium. CD4+ T cells were isolated after approximately eleven days of culture through negative selection using the EasySep CD4+ T cell isolation kit. Ficoll-Paque Plus gradient centrifugation was used to isolate PBMCs from whole blood, and the isolated PBMCs were then either used fresh or cryopreserved at -140C. In general, triplicate wells were set up for every culture condition.

The method was PCR. At the Johns Hopkins FTIC core, DNA from the cultured CD4+ T cells underwent TCR sequencing with the Oncomine TCR Beta short-read assay. Genomic DNA was extracted from the cultured CD4+ T cells with the QIAamp micro DNA kit. Oncomine TCR Beta libraries made from cultured CD4+ T cells were pooled using unique dual indexes and sequenced on an Illumina iSeq 100. Regarding the original processing steps: Non-productive sequences were filtered out, and CDR3s that did not start with C, did not end with F or W, or were shorter than 7 amino acids were discarded. Antigen-specific clonotypes were identified with the MANAFEST web application by comparing peptide-stimulated wells with reference and other culture wells. An FDR below 0.05, an odds ratio above 5, and a productive frequency above 0.1% in at least two of three replicate wells were required for clones to be considered positive. A clonotype was classed as cross-reactive if the clonotype showed significant expansion both in SARS-CoV-2 spike wells and in at least one common cold coronavirus spike condition. Levenshtein distances (stringdist) and unrooted phylogenetic trees (ape) in R version 3.6.1 were used to assess CDR3 homology. TCRdb reran the public reads through fastp at Q25 and MiXCR, keeping productive beta chains. Each CDR3 protein gets just one entry, which takes the most common genes and DNA from the rows behind it. What appears here as the V and J calls and clone size reflects TCRdb's work, not the paper's. The sample contains fewer than 20,000 distinct CDR3 sequences, 56% of them found a single time. The top ten clonotypes cover roughly 9.4% of the sample.

With regard to this clonotype: Its antigen is unknown. No base qualities exist here, and no much larger clone lies one base off it.

The receptor comes from a human donor who had recovered from COVID-19. Sequenced material: CD4+ T cells from blood, cultured in vitro. The chain is made from TRBV3-1 and TRBJ1-1, with no confidently assigned D gene. CDR3 protein: CASSPQDMNTEAFF. The bases read TGTGCCAGCAGCCCCCAAGATATGAACACTGAAGCTTTCTTT.